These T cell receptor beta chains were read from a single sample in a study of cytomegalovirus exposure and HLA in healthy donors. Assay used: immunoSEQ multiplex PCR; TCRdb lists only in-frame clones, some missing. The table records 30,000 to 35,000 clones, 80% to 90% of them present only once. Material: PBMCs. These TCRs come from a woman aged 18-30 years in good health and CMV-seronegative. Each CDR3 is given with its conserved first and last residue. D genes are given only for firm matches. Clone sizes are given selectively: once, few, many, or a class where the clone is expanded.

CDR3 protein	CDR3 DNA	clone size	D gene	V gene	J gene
CASSGTSGGLYNEQFF	TGTGCCAGCAGCGGGACTAGCGGGGGTTTATACAATGAGCAGTTCTTC	.	TRBD2	TRBV25-1	TRBJ2-1
CASRPTTQGTEGYTF	TGTGCCAGTAGACCTACTACACAGGGGACGGAGGGCTACACCTTC	.	TRBD1	TRBV6-6	TRBJ1-2
CASSEEGRDGYPF	TGTGCCAGCAGTGAAGAAGGGCGGGATGGCTACCCCTTC	.	.	TRBV6-1	TRBJ1-2
CASSQTSGGNTGELFF	TGTGCCAGCAGTCAAACTAGCGGGGGTAACACCGGGGAGCTGTTTTTT	once	TRBD2	TRBV2	TRBJ2-2
CASSFDSSSGNTIYF	TGTGCCAGCAGTTTCGACAGTAGCTCTGGAAACACCATATATTTT	.	.	TRBV28	TRBJ1-3
CASSERLVNTEAFF	TGTGCCAGCAGTGAAAGGCTAGTGAACACTGAAGCTTTCTTT	once	.	TRBV6-1	TRBJ1-1
CASSLRTGGLYGYTF	TGTGCCAGCAGCTTAAGGACAGGGGGGTTATATGGCTACACCTTC	.	TRBD1	TRBV13	TRBJ1-2
CASSSLGLAGWGEQYF	TGTGCCAGCAGCTCCCTGGGACTAGCGGGATGGGGCGAGCAGTACTTC	.	TRBD2	TRBV7-9	TRBJ2-7
CASSSNLGAQETQYF	TGTGCCAGCAGCTCCAACCTAGGGGCCCAAGAGACCCAGTACTTC	.	.	TRBV7-6	TRBJ2-5
CASSYSTSGVGEQYF	TGTGCCAGCAGTTACTCGACTAGCGGGGTTGGGGAGCAGTACTTC	.	TRBD2	TRBV6-5	TRBJ2-7
CSSSRSDTANYGYTF	TGTTCCAGCAGCCGATCGGACACGGCTAACTATGGCTACACCTTC	.	.	TRBV7-9	TRBJ1-2
CASSIDHIANYGYTF	TGTGCCAGTAGTATAGATCACATCGCTAACTATGGCTACACCTTC	.	.	TRBV19	TRBJ1-2
CATGTDSYNEQFF	TGTGCCACAGGGACTGACTCCTACAATGAGCAGTTCTTC	.	.	TRBV27	TRBJ2-1
CATSGGTLPRETQYF	TGTGCCACCAGCGGCGGGACTTTACCACGGGAGACCCAGTACTTC	.	.	TRBV15	TRBJ2-5
CASIPQGGVAFF	TGTGCCAGCATTCCCCAGGGGGGTGTCGCTTTCTTT	.	TRBD1	TRBV28	TRBJ1-1
CASSLERAGGPGEQFF	TGTGCCAGCAGCTTAGAACGGGCGGGAGGGCCTGGTGAGCAGTTCTTC	.	TRBD2	TRBV7-2	TRBJ2-1
CASSVSDRREETQYF	TGTGCCAGCAGTGTCTCGGACAGACGCGAAGAGACCCAGTACTTC	.	.	TRBV2	TRBJ2-5
CASRRASAGGTEAFF	TGTGCCAGCCGACGAGCCTCGGCGGGGGGCACTGAAGCTTTCTTT	.	.	TRBV11-2	TRBJ1-1
CASSTPQGGRNEQFF	TGTGCCAGTAGTACTCCACAGGGGGGTCGGAATGAGCAGTTCTTC	.	TRBD1	TRBV19	TRBJ2-1
CASSLSDASKELFF	TGCGCCAGCAGTCTTAGCGACGCGTCAAAGGAGCTGTTTTTT	once	.	TRBV4-1	TRBJ2-2
CATTDRVVSDTQYF	TGTGCCACCACGGACAGGGTAGTTTCAGATACGCAGTATTTT	.	TRBD1	TRBV28	TRBJ2-3
CASRRYEEETQYF	TGTGCCAGCCGGCGATATGAGGAAGAGACCCAGTACTTC	.	.	TRBV7-2	TRBJ2-5
CASSLGFLAGDEQFF	TGTGCCAGCAGCTTAGGCTTTCTAGCGGGGGATGAGCAGTTCTTC	.	TRBD2	TRBV7-3	TRBJ2-1
CASSQQGREQETQYF	TGCGCCAGCAGCCAGCAGGGTAGGGAACAAGAGACCCAGTACTTC	.	.	TRBV4-3	TRBJ2-5
CASSLAVTRNTEAFF	TGTGCCAGCAGCTTAGCCGTTACGCGGAACACTGAAGCTTTCTTT	.	.	TRBV7-9	TRBJ1-1
CASSDGSNRTF	TGTGCCAGCAGTGACGGTAGCAACCGGACCTTC	.	.	TRBV6-6	TRBJ1-2
CASSPWVSGNTEAFF	TGCGCCAGCAGCCCTTGGGTTTCAGGGAACACTGAAGCTTTCTTT	.	.	TRBV4-1	TRBJ1-1
CASSPDPGTAYGYTF	TGTGCCAGCAGCCCGGACCCCGGGACAGCCTATGGCTACACCTTC	.	TRBD1	TRBV7-2	TRBJ1-2
CASSLRLGFSNNEQFF	TGTGCCAGCTCACTCCGACTAGGGTTTAGTAACAATGAGCAGTTCTTC	.	.	TRBV18	TRBJ2-1
CASSPTGSSGNTIYF	TGCGCCAGCAGCCCCACAGGTAGCTCTGGAAACACCATATATTTT	few	.	TRBV4-3	TRBJ1-3
CASSLTGSNTGELFF	TGTGCCAGCAGCTTAACGGGGAGTAACACCGGGGAGCTGTTTTTT	.	.	TRBV7-3	TRBJ2-2
CAISEFIPSGNSTIYF	TGTGCCATCAGTGAGTTTATACCCTCTGGAAACAGCACCATATATTTT	.	.	TRBV10-3	TRBJ1-3
CSVGARDRYGYTF	TGCAGCGTTGGGGCCCGGGACAGATATGGCTACACCTTC	.	TRBD1	TRBV29-1	TRBJ1-2
CASSPDRRGGANVLTF	TGTGCCAGCAGTCCGGACAGGCGAGGAGGGGCCAACGTCCTGACTTTC	.	TRBD1	TRBV7-2	TRBJ2-6
CASSSGGDEQYF	TGTGCCAGCAGCTCGGGGGGGGACGAGCAGTACTTC	.	TRBD2	TRBV9	TRBJ2-7
CASSQLGGIANYGYTF	TGCGCCAGCAGTCAACTGGGAGGGATAGCTAACTATGGCTACACCTTC	.	.	TRBV23-1	TRBJ1-2
CASRPVSGQGGGYTF	TGTGCCAGCAGGCCAGTATCCGGACAGGGGGGCGGCTACACCTTC	.	TRBD1	TRBV7-9	TRBJ1-2
CAWSVQGQETQYF	TGTGCCTGGAGTGTACAGGGGCAAGAGACCCAGTACTTC	once	TRBD1	TRBV30	TRBJ2-5
CSVKTGTGGHEQYF	TGCAGCGTGAAAACCGGGACAGGGGGACACGAGCAGTACTTC	.	TRBD1	TRBV29-1	TRBJ2-7
CASSRQGGETQYF	TGTGCCAGCAGCAGACAGGGCGGGGAGACCCAGTACTTC	.	TRBD1	TRBV7-3	TRBJ2-5
CASSLHRDSHGDEQFF	TGTGCCAGCAGCCTACACCGGGACTCCCACGGCGATGAGCAGTTCTTC	.	.	TRBV11-3	TRBJ2-1
CASSAGLGTDTQYF	TGTGCCAGCAGCGCCGGACTAGGAACAGATACGCAGTATTTT	.	TRBD2	TRBV7-2	TRBJ2-3
CASSFTGGYNSPLHF	TGTGCCAGCAGCTTCACGGGTGGGTATAATTCACCCCTCCACTTT	.	.	TRBV5-6	TRBJ1-6
CASSLARGGGQYNEQFF	TGCGCCAGCAGCTTGGCCCGGGGGGGAGGTCAGTACAATGAGCAGTTCTTC	.	TRBD2	TRBV5-1	TRBJ2-1